This TCR beta chain is drawn from a study of T cell responses to AZD1222 COVID-19 vaccine. Assay used: immunoSEQ multiplex PCR; TCRdb lists only in-frame clones, some missing. The sample carries some 130,000 clones, 93% recorded once. This TCR was recovered from an adult in good health. The sequences come from peripheral blood, collected on day 0 of AZD1222 vaccination.

CDR3 nucleotides: TGTGCCAGCGCCAGCGGGAGATACACAGATACGCAGTATTTT. Translation: CASASGRYTDTQYF. The chain has TRBV6-5 and TRBJ2-3; 8 bases agree with TRBD2. There are 14 residues in the CDR3. Germline values: CDR1 MNHEY, CDR2 SVGAGI. V trimming: 8 bases; J trimming: 2 bases; junction bases outside the gene matches: 6.